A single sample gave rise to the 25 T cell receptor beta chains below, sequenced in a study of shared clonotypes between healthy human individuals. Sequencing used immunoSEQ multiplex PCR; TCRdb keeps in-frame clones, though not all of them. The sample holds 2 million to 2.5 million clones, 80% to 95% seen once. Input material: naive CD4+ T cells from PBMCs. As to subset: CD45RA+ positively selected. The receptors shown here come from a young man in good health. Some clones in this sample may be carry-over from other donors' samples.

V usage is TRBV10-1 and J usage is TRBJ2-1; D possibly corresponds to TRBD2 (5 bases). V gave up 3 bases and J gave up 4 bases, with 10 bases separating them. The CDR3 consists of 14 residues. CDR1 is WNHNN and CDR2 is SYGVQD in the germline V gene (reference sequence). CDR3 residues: CASSDNGGYNEQFF. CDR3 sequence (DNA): TGCGCCAGCAGTGACAATGGAGGTTACAATGAGCAGTTCTTC.

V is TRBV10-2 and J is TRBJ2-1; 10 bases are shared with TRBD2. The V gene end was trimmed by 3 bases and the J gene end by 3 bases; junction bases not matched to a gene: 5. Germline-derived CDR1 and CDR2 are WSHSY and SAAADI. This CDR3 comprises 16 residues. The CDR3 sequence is CASSEQLAGNYNEQFF. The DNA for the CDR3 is TGCGCCAGCAGTGAACAACTAGCGGGAAACTACAATGAGCAGTTCTTC.

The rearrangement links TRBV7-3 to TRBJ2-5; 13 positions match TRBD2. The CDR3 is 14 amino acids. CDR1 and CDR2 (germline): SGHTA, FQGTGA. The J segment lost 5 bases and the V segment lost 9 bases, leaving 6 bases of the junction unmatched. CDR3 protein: CASSLAGGDETQYF. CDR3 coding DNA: TGTGCCAGTTCACTAGCGGGAGGGGATGAGACCCAGTACTTC.

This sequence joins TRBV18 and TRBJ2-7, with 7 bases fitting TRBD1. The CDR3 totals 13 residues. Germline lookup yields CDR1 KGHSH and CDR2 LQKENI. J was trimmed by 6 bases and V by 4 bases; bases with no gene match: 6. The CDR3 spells CASSRENRGEQYF. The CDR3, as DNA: TGTGCCAGCTCACGGGAAAACAGGGGCGAGCAGTACTTC.

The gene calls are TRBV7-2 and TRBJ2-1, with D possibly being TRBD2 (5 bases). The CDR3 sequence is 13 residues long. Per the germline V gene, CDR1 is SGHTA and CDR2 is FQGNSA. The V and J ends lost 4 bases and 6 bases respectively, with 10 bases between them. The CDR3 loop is CASSSRTGNEQFF. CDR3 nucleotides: TGTGCCAGCAGCTCCCGGACTGGCAATGAGCAGTTCTTC.

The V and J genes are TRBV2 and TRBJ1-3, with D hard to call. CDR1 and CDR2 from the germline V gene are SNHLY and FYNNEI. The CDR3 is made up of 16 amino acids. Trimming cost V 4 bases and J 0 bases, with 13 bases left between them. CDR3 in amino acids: CASSVGSPYSGNTIYF. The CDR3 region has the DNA TGTGCCAGCAGTGTCGGGTCACCGTACTCTGGAAACACCATATATTTT. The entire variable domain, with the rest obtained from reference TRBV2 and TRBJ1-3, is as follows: EPEVTQTPSHQVTQMGQEVILRCVPISNHLYFYWYRQILGQKVEFLVSFYNNEISEKSEIFDDQFSVERPDGSNFTLKIRSTKLEDSAMYFCASSVGSPYSGNTIYFGEGSWLTVV.

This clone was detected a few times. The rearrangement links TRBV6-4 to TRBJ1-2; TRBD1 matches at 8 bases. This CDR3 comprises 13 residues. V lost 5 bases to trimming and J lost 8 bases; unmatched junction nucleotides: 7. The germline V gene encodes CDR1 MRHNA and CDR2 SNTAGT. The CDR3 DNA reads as TGTGCCAGCAGTCCGACAGGGGTTGGAGGCTACACCTTC. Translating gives CASSPTGVGGYTF.

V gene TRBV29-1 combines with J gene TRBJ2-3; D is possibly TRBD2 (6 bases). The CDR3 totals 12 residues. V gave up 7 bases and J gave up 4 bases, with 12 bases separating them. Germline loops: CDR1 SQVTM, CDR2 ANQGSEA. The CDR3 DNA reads TGCAGCGCGGACTACAGTGCAGATACGCAGTATTTT. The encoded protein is CSADYSADTQYF.

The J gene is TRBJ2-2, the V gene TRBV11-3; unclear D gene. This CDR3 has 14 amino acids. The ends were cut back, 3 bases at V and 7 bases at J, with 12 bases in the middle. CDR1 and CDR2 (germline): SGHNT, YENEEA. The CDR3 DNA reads TGTGCCAGCAGCTTTAGGCAGGTGGGCGGGGAGCTGTTTTTT. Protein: CASSFRQVGGELFF.

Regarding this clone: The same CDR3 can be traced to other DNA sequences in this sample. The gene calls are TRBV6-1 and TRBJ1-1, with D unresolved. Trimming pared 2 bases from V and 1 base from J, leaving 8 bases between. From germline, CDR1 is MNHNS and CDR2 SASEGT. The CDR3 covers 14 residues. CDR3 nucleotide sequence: TGTGCCAGCAGTGAATCGGGCCGGAACACTGAAGCTTTCTTT. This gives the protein CASSESGRNTEAFF.

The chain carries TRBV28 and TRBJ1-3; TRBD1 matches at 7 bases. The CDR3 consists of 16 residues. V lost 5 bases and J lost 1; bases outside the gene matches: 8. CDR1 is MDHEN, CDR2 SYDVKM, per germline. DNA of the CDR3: TGTGCCAGCAGTCGGCAGGGGGATACGTCTGGAAACACCATATATTTT. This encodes CASSRQGDTSGNTIYF.

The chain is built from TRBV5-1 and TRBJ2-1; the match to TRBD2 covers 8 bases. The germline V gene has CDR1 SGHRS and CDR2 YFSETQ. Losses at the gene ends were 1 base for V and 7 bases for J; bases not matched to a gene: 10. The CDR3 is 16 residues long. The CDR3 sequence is CASSLYRGRIGNEQFF. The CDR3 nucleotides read TGCGCCAGCAGCTTGTATCGCGGGAGGATCGGGAATGAGCAGTTCTTC.

CDR3 sequence: CASSPQGAAEAFF. The CDR3 nucleotides read TGTGCCAGTAGTCCACAGGGGGCAGCTGAAGCTTTCTTT. This chain links TRBV19 with TRBJ1-1, with 9 bases identical to TRBD1. Unmatched junction bases numbered 4, after V lost 5 bases and J lost 6 bases. The germline V gene encodes CDR1 LNHDA and CDR2 SQIVND (reference sequence). The CDR3 totals 13 residues. Variable domain in full (rest from reference TRBV19 and TRBJ1-1): DGGITQSPKYLFRKEGQNVTLSCEQNLNHDAMYWYRQDPGQGLRLIYYSQIVNDFQKGDIAEGYSVSREKKESFPLTVTSAQKNPTAFYLCASSPQGAAEAFFGQGTRLTVV.

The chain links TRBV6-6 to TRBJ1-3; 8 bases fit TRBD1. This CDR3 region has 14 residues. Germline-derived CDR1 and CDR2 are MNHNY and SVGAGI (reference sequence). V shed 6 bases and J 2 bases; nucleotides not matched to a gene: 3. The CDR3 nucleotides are TGTGCCAGCAGCTCACAGGGGGCTGGAAACACCATATATTTT. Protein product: CASSSQGAGNTIYF.

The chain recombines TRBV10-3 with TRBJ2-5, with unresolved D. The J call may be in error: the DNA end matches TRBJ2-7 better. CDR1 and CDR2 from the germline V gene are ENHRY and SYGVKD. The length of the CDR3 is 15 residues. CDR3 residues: CAISTTGWDIYEQYF. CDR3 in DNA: TGTGCCATCAGCACTACTGGGTGGGATATCTACGAGCAGTACTTC.

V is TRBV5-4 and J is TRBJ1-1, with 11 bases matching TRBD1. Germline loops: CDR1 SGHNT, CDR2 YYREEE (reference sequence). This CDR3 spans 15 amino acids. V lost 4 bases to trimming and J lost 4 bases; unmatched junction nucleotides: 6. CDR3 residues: CASSRTGGSVTEAFF. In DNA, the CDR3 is TGTGCCAGCAGCCGGACAGGGGGCTCGGTCACTGAAGCTTTCTTT.

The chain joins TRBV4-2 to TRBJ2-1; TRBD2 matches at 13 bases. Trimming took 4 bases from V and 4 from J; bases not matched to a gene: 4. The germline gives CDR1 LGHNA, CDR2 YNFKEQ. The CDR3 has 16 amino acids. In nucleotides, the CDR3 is TGTGCCAGCAGCCCTGCGGGACTAGCGGGGTACAATGAGCAGTTCTTC. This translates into CASSPAGLAGYNEQFF.

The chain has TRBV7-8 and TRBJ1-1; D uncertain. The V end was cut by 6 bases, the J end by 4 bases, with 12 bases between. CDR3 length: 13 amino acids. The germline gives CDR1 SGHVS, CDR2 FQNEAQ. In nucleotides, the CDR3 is TGTGCCAGCAGTCGTTTGGGGAGCACTGAAGCTTTCTTT. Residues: CASSRLGSTEAFF.

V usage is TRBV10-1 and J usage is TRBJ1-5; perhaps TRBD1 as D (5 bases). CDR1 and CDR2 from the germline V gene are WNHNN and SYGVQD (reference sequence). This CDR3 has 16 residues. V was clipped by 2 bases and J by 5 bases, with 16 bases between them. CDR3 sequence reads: CASSEDFGQRYQPQHF. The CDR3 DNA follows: TGCGCCAGCAGTGAGGACTTTGGACAAAGGTATCAGCCCCAGCATTTT.

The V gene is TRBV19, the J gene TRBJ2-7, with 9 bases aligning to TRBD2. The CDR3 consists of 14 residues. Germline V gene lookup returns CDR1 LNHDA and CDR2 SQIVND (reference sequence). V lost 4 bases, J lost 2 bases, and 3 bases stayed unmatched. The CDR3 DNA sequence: TGTGCCAGTAGTAAGGCTAGCGGGGCCTACGAGCAGTACTTC. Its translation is CASSKASGAYEQYF.

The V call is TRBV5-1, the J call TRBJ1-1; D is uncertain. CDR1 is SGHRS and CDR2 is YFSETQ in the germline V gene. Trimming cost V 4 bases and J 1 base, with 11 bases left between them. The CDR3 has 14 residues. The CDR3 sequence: CASSPNIPNTEAFF. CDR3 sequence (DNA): TGCGCCAGCAGCCCTAACATTCCGAACACTGAAGCTTTCTTT.

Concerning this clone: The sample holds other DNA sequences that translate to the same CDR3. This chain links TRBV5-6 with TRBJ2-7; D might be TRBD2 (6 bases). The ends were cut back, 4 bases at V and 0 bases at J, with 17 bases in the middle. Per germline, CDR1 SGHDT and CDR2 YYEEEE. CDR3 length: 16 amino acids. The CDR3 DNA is TGTGCCAGCAGCAGCGCCAAAGCGGGCCACTCCTACGAGCAGTACTTC. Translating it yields CASSSAKAGHSYEQYF.

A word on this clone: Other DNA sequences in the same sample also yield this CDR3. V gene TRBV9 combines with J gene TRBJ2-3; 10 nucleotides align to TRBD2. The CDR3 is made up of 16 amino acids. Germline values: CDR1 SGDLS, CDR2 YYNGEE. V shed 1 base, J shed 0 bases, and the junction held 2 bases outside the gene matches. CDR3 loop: CASSVRTSGSTDTQYF. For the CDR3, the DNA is TGTGCCAGCAGCGTAAGGACTAGCGGAAGCACAGATACGCAGTATTTT.

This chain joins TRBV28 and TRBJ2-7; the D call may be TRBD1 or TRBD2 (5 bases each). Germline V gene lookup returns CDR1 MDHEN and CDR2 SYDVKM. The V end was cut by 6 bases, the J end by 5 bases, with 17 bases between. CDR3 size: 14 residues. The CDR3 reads CASSFGTHGDEQYF. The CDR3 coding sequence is TGTGCCAGCAGCTTCGGGACCCATGGGGACGAGCAGTACTTC.

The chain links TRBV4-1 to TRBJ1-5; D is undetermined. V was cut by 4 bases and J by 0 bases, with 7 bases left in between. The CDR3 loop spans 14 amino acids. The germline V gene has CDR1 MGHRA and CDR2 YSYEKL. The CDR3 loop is CASSPNYSNQPQHF. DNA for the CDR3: TGCGCCAGCAGCCCCAACTATAGCAATCAGCCCCAGCATTTT.